Listed below are T cell receptor beta chains from one sample, sequenced in a study of blood T cells in healthy people across ages. TCRdb passed the 5' RACE reads through MiXCR, listing each CDR3 protein once. The data show some 1,800,000 distinct CDR3 sequences, approximately 40% seen once. The sample was blood. These receptors originate from a human donor in good health. CDR3s include the opening cysteine and the closing phenylalanine or tryptophan. D genes are given only for firm matches. Where a row states a size, it is once, few, many or the class of an expanded clone; other rows omit it.

d_call: .; clone_size: .; v_call: TRBV2; j_call: TRBJ1-2; cdr3_nt: TGTGCCAGCAGTAGGACCATCGCCTCTACTAACTATGGCTACACCTTC; cdr3_aa: CASSRTIASTNYGYTF
d_call: .; clone_size: few; v_call: TRBV3-1; j_call: TRBJ2-3; cdr3_nt: TGTGCCAGCAGCCAAGGTGCGCAGACCACGGATACGCAGTATTTT; cdr3_aa: CASSQGAQTTDTQYF
d_call: TRBD1; clone_size: few; v_call: TRBV20-1; j_call: TRBJ1-2; cdr3_nt: TGCAGTGCTCCCACAGGGGCGCGATCCTACACCTTC; cdr3_aa: CSAPTGARSYTF
d_call: TRBD1; clone_size: .; v_call: TRBV10-3; j_call: TRBJ2-7; cdr3_nt: TGTGCCATCAGAGGACAGGGGGCAGTTTCCTACGAGCAGTACTTC; cdr3_aa: CAIRGQGAVSYEQYF
d_call: TRBD1; clone_size: .; v_call: TRBV28; j_call: TRBJ2-5; cdr3_nt: TGTGCCAGCAGACAAATGGGACAGGGGGAAGAGACCCAGTACTTC; cdr3_aa: CASRQMGQGEETQYF
d_call: .; clone_size: few; v_call: TRBV6-1; j_call: TRBJ2-5; cdr3_nt: TGTGCCGACGGTCCAGTCAGGGAAGGGACCCAGTACTTC; cdr3_aa: CADGPVREGTQYF
d_call: TRBD2; clone_size: few; v_call: TRBV9; j_call: TRBJ2-4; cdr3_nt: TGTGCCAGCAGCGTAGTTCCAGCGGCGGGAGGAGAGCAGTACTTC; cdr3_aa: CASSVVPAAGGEQYF
d_call: .; clone_size: .; v_call: TRBV15; j_call: TRBJ2-1; cdr3_nt: TGTGCCACCAGCAGAGATGGGGGCTTGAGGGAACAGTTCTTC; cdr3_aa: CATSRDGGLREQFF
d_call: TRBD1; clone_size: few; v_call: TRBV6-6; j_call: TRBJ2-3; cdr3_nt: TGTGCCAGCAGGGGGGGACAGGGAATCACAGATACGCAGTATTTT; cdr3_aa: CASRGGQGITDTQYF
d_call: .; clone_size: few; v_call: TRBV20-1; j_call: TRBJ1-5; cdr3_nt: TGCAGTGCGTTCAGGGCTTCAGGCAATCAGCCCCAGCATTTT; cdr3_aa: CSAFRASGNQPQHF
d_call: TRBD1; clone_size: few; v_call: TRBV29-1; j_call: TRBJ1-2; cdr3_nt: TGCAGCGTTGAGATGGGACAGGGAGTCGGTGGCTACACCTTC; cdr3_aa: CSVEMGQGVGGYTF
d_call: TRBD2; clone_size: .; v_call: TRBV5-1; j_call: TRBJ2-5; cdr3_nt: TGCGCCAGCAGCTTATCGCCTAGCGGGAGTAAAGAGACCCAGTACTTC; cdr3_aa: CASSLSPSGSKETQYF
d_call: TRBD2; clone_size: .; v_call: TRBV20-1; j_call: TRBJ2-7; cdr3_nt: TGCAGTGCTGGCCCCCTAGCGGGGGGTACCTACGAGCAGTACTTC; cdr3_aa: CSAGPLAGGTYEQYF
d_call: .; clone_size: .; v_call: TRBV2; j_call: TRBJ1-1; cdr3_nt: TGTGCCAGCAGTGACGGAGACTTGAACACTGAAGCTTTCTTT; cdr3_aa: CASSDGDLNTEAFF
d_call: .; clone_size: few; v_call: TRBV28; j_call: TRBJ1-5; cdr3_nt: TGTGCCAGCAGTAATACACCAAATCAGCCCCAGCATTTT; cdr3_aa: CASSNTPNQPQHF
d_call: .; clone_size: few; v_call: TRBV5-6; j_call: TRBJ2-1; cdr3_nt: TGTGCCAGCAGCTTGGTTGGACCGGGAACGTTAGACAATGAGCAGTTCTTC; cdr3_aa: CASSLVGPGTLDNEQFF
d_call: TRBD1; clone_size: .; v_call: TRBV4-1; j_call: TRBJ2-3; cdr3_nt: TGCGCCAGCAGCCAACTACCGGGACAGGGGGCCACAGATACGCAGTATTTT; cdr3_aa: CASSQLPGQGATDTQYF
d_call: .; clone_size: few; v_call: TRBV15; j_call: TRBJ2-5; cdr3_nt: TGTGCCACCAGCAGTTCCCAAAACGGGGAGACCCAGTACTTC; cdr3_aa: CATSSSQNGETQYF
d_call: .; clone_size: few; v_call: TRBV3-1; j_call: TRBJ2-7; cdr3_nt: TGTGCCAGCAGCCAAGGGCACCTGGGCCCCTACGAGCAGTACTTC; cdr3_aa: CASSQGHLGPYEQYF
d_call: .; clone_size: .; v_call: TRBV7-9; j_call: TRBJ2-7; cdr3_nt: TGTGCCAGCAGCACCCCGGGTTCGGGTCTTTACGAGCAGTACTTC; cdr3_aa: CASSTPGSGLYEQYF
d_call: .; clone_size: .; v_call: TRBV7-3; j_call: TRBJ1-2; cdr3_nt: TGTGCCAGCAGCCCAACAGGGTTCCCTTTTACCGCTAACTATGGCTACACCTTC; cdr3_aa: CASSPTGFPFTANYGYTF
d_call: TRBD1; clone_size: many; v_call: TRBV6-5; j_call: TRBJ2-7; cdr3_nt: TGTGCCAGCAGTTCCCCGGGACAGGGATCCTACGAGCAGTACTTC; cdr3_aa: CASSSPGQGSYEQYF
d_call: .; clone_size: .; v_call: TRBV7-2; j_call: TRBJ2-5; cdr3_nt: TGTGCCAGCAGCCCAGAGGACAGTTTGGAGACCCAGTACTTC; cdr3_aa: CASSPEDSLETQYF
d_call: .; clone_size: .; v_call: TRBV12-3/TRBV12-4; j_call: TRBJ1-1; cdr3_nt: TGTGCCAGCAGTTTCCGCTTGGACTCCAGTGAAGCTTTCTTT; cdr3_aa: CASSFRLDSSEAFF
d_call: .; clone_size: few; v_call: TRBV7-9; j_call: TRBJ2-7; cdr3_nt: TGTGCCAGCAGCCGGGGTACATACTACGAGCAGTACTTC; cdr3_aa: CASSRGTYYEQYF
d_call: TRBD2; clone_size: many; v_call: TRBV5-5; j_call: TRBJ2-1; cdr3_nt: TGTGCCAGCAGCCGGACTAGCGGGCCCGACAATGAGCAGTTCTTC; cdr3_aa: CASSRTSGPDNEQFF
d_call: .; clone_size: few; v_call: TRBV27; j_call: TRBJ2-2; cdr3_nt: TGTGCCAGCTCCCTCATGGCGGGGGCGGTCGGGGAGCTGTTTTTT; cdr3_aa: CASSLMAGAVGELFF
d_call: .; clone_size: .; v_call: TRBV7-9; j_call: TRBJ1-2; cdr3_nt: TGTGCCAGCGGCTTAAAGCCAAGCTATGGCTACACCTTC; cdr3_aa: CASGLKPSYGYTF
d_call: .; clone_size: few; v_call: TRBV4-3; j_call: TRBJ1-2; cdr3_nt: TGCGCCAGCAGCCAAGATCGGACATTATCTAACTATGGCTACACCTTC; cdr3_aa: CASSQDRTLSNYGYTF
d_call: .; clone_size: .; v_call: TRBV19; j_call: TRBJ1-4; cdr3_nt: TGTGCCAGCGCCAGTAGAGAAAATGAAAAACTGTTTTTT; cdr3_aa: CASASRENEKLFF
d_call: .; clone_size: .; v_call: TRBV20-1; j_call: TRBJ1-4; cdr3_nt: TGCAGTGCTAGGTCACCGGACGGACCTAATGAAAAACTGTTTTTT; cdr3_aa: CSARSPDGPNEKLFF
d_call: .; clone_size: few; v_call: TRBV7-8; j_call: TRBJ2-7; cdr3_nt: TGTGCCAGCAGCTACAGACACCCCTACGAGCAGTACTTC; cdr3_aa: CASSYRHPYEQYF
d_call: .; clone_size: few; v_call: TRBV7-3; j_call: TRBJ2-5; cdr3_nt: TGTGCCAGCAGCCCCCGTGGGGGTTACCAAGAGACCCAGTACTTC; cdr3_aa: CASSPRGGYQETQYF
d_call: TRBD1; clone_size: many; v_call: TRBV7-9; j_call: TRBJ2-1; cdr3_nt: TGTGCCAGCAGCTCCGCCTCGTTACAGGGGGCTTGGGACAATGAGCAGTTCTTC; cdr3_aa: CASSSASLQGAWDNEQFF
d_call: .; clone_size: .; v_call: TRBV30; j_call: TRBJ2-5; cdr3_nt: TGTGCCTGGAGCTCCGAGGGGGATCAAGAGACCCAGTACTTC; cdr3_aa: CAWSSEGDQETQYF
d_call: .; clone_size: .; v_call: TRBV4-2; j_call: TRBJ1-5; cdr3_nt: TGTGCCAGCAGCCAAGTTGGTGCGGGGCCCCAGCATTTT; cdr3_aa: CASSQVGAGPQHF
d_call: .; clone_size: .; v_call: TRBV10-2; j_call: TRBJ1-2; cdr3_nt: TGCGCCAGTCTAGACCCTAACTATGGCTACACCTTC; cdr3_aa: CASLDPNYGYTF
d_call: TRBD1; clone_size: .; v_call: TRBV30; j_call: TRBJ1-1; cdr3_nt: TGTGCCTGGAGTGAGGGACAGATAAACACTGAAGCTTTCTTT; cdr3_aa: CAWSEGQINTEAFF
d_call: .; clone_size: .; v_call: TRBV7-8; j_call: TRBJ2-5; cdr3_nt: TGTGCCAGCAGCTTAGGTGGTGCAGGACAGATTTTGGAGACCCAGTACTTC; cdr3_aa: CASSLGGAGQILETQYF
d_call: .; clone_size: .; v_call: TRBV7-2; j_call: TRBJ1-1; cdr3_nt: TGTGCCAGCAGCCGTCCAGGTGTCACTGAAGCTTTCTTT; cdr3_aa: CASSRPGVTEAFF
d_call: .; clone_size: .; v_call: TRBV12-3/TRBV12-4; j_call: TRBJ2-2; cdr3_nt: TGTGCCAGCAGTTTCCTAGGGTCGAGCACCGGGGAGCTGTTTTTT; cdr3_aa: CASSFLGSSTGELFF
d_call: .; clone_size: few; v_call: TRBV7-2; j_call: TRBJ2-1; cdr3_nt: TGTGCCAGCAGCTCAGGGTTGTTTTCCTACAATGAGCAGTTCTTC; cdr3_aa: CASSSGLFSYNEQFF
d_call: TRBD1; clone_size: few; v_call: TRBV28; j_call: TRBJ2-5; cdr3_nt: TGTGCCAGCACCTCAAGACAGGGGGCAGAGACCCAGTACTTC; cdr3_aa: CASTSRQGAETQYF
d_call: .; clone_size: .; v_call: TRBV15; j_call: TRBJ1-2; cdr3_nt: TGTGCCACCTCCCTCACAGAGTCTAACTATGGCTACACCTTC; cdr3_aa: CATSLTESNYGYTF
d_call: .; clone_size: .; v_call: TRBV28; j_call: TRBJ2-3; cdr3_nt: TGTGCCAGCCGGTCTTGGGGCACAGATACGCAGTATTTT; cdr3_aa: CASRSWGTDTQYF
d_call: .; clone_size: .; v_call: TRBV6-5; j_call: TRBJ1-2; cdr3_nt: TGTGCCGGCAGTTACGGGGGATACTATGGCTACACCTTC; cdr3_aa: CAGSYGGYYGYTF
d_call: .; clone_size: .; v_call: TRBV7-3; j_call: TRBJ2-2; cdr3_nt: TGTGCCAGCGCCAGCCGATCCGAGGTCGGCACCGGGGAGCTGTTTTTT; cdr3_aa: CASASRSEVGTGELFF
d_call: .; clone_size: .; v_call: TRBV3-1; j_call: TRBJ1-5; cdr3_nt: TGTGCCAGCAGCCAGGGGCAAAGGCCCCAGCATTTT; cdr3_aa: CASSQGQRPQHF
d_call: TRBD1; clone_size: .; v_call: TRBV5-6; j_call: TRBJ2-4; cdr3_nt: TGTGCCAGCAGCTTGGCCATAGGGGGGGACAGGGGGCGAGCGGACATTCAGTACTTC; cdr3_aa: CASSLAIGGDRGRADIQYF
d_call: TRBD1; clone_size: few; v_call: TRBV20-1; j_call: TRBJ2-7; cdr3_nt: TGCAGTGCTAGAGATCTAGGGACAGGGTACGAGCAGTACTTC; cdr3_aa: CSARDLGTGYEQYF
d_call: TRBD1; clone_size: few; v_call: TRBV5-1; j_call: TRBJ2-7; cdr3_nt: TGCGCCAGCAGCTTGGTTTCAGGGGGACAATCCTACGAGCAGTACTTC; cdr3_aa: CASSLVSGGQSYEQYF
d_call: .; clone_size: few; v_call: TRBV29-1; j_call: TRBJ2-2; cdr3_nt: TGCAGCGTTGATTTGGGTAACACCGGGGAGCTGTTTTTT; cdr3_aa: CSVDLGNTGELFF
d_call: .; clone_size: .; v_call: TRBV20-1; j_call: TRBJ1-2; cdr3_nt: TGCAGTGCTTCGCCGACACCTAACTATGGCTACACCTTC; cdr3_aa: CSASPTPNYGYTF
d_call: .; clone_size: .; v_call: TRBV29-1; j_call: TRBJ2-5; cdr3_nt: TGCGGCGTAAGCAGGGCCCTCAAGGAGACCCAGTACTTC; cdr3_aa: CGVSRALKETQYF
d_call: .; clone_size: .; v_call: TRBV4-2; j_call: TRBJ1-6; cdr3_nt: TGTGCCGGCAGCCAAATGACAGAAACTCTTAGTTCACCCCTCCACTTT; cdr3_aa: CAGSQMTETLSSPLHF
d_call: TRBD2; clone_size: .; v_call: TRBV28; j_call: TRBJ2-1; cdr3_nt: TGTGCCAGCAGTTTACGGAAAGATAGCGGGGGATCCTACAATGAGCAGTTCTTC; cdr3_aa: CASSLRKDSGGSYNEQFF
d_call: TRBD2; clone_size: .; v_call: TRBV4-2; j_call: TRBJ2-7; cdr3_nt: TGTGCCAGCAGCCATGGAGCGGGGGGTTCCTACGAGCAGTACTTC; cdr3_aa: CASSHGAGGSYEQYF
d_call: .; clone_size: .; v_call: TRBV29-1; j_call: TRBJ2-1; cdr3_nt: TGCAGCGTCCTCGGAGGGGCAGGGGAGTACAATGAGCAGTTCTTC; cdr3_aa: CSVLGGAGEYNEQFF